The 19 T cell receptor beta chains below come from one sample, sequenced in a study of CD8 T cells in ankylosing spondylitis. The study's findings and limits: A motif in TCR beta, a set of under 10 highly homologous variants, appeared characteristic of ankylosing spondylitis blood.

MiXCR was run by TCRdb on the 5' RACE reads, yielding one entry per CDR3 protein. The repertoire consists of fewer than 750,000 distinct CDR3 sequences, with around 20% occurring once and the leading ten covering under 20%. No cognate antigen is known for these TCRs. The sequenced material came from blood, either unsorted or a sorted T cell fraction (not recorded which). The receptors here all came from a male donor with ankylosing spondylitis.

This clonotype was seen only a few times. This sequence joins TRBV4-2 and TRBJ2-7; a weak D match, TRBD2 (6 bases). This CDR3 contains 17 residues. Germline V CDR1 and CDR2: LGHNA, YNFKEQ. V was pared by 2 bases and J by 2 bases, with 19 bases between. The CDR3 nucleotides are TGTGCCAGCAGCCAACCTGGCTCCGGGGGTAACACCTACGAGCAGTACTTC. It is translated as CASSQPGSGGNTYEQYF.

The chain's CDR3 is CASSYSDRGNTEAFF. The CDR3 DNA is TGTGCCAGCAGTTACTCGGACAGGGGGAACACTGAAGCTTTCTTT. V is TRBV6-5 and J is TRBJ1-1; 9 nucleotides align to TRBD1. Germline CDR1 and CDR2: MNHEY and SVGAGI. This CDR3 contains 15 residues. Trimming removed 0 bases from V and 1 base from J; junction bases left unmatched: 0.

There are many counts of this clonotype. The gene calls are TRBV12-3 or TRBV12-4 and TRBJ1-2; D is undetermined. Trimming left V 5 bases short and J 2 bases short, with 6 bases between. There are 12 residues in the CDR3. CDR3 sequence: CASSKGNYGYTF. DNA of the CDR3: TGTGCCAGCAGTAAAGGGAACTATGGCTACACCTTC.

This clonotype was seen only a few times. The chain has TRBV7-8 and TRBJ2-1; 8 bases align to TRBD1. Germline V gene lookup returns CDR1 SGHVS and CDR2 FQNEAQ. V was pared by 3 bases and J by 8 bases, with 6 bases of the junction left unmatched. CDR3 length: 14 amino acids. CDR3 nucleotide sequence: TGTGCCAGCAGCTTTTCAGGGGGCGGATATGAGCAGTTCTTC. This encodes CASSFSGGGYEQFF.

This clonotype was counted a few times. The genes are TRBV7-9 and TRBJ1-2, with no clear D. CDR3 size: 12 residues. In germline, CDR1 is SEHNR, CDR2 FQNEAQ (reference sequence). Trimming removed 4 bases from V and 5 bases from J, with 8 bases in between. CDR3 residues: CASSSVVYGYTF. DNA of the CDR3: TGTGCCAGCAGCTCCGTGGTGTATGGCTACACCTTC.

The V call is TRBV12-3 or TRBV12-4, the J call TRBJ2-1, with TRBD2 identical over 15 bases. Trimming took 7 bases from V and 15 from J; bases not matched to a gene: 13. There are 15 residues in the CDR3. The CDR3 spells CASTLGLAGGPSPFF. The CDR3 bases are TGTGCCAGCACCCTCGGACTAGCGGGAGGGCCGTCGCCGTTCTTC.

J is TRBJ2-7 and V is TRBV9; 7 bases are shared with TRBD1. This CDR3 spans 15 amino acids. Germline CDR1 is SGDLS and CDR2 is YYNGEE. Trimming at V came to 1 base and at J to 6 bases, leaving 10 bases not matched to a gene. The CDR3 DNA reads TGTGCCAGCAGCGTATCCACAGGGGATAGGTCCGAGCAGTACTTC. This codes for CASSVSTGDRSEQYF.

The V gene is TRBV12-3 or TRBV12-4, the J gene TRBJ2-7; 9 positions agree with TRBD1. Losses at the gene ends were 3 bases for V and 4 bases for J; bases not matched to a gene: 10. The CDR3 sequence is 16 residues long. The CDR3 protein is CASSFTGDRGIYEQYF. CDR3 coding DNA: TGTGCCAGCAGTTTTACGGGAGACAGGGGGATATACGAGCAGTACTTC.

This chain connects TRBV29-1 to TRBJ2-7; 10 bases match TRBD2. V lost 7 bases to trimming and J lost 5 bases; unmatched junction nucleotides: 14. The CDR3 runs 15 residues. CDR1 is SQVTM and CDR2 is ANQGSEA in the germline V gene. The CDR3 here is CSAVVASGGAHEQYF. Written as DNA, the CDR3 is TGCAGCGCGGTGGTGGCGAGCGGGGGGGCCCACGAGCAGTACTTC.

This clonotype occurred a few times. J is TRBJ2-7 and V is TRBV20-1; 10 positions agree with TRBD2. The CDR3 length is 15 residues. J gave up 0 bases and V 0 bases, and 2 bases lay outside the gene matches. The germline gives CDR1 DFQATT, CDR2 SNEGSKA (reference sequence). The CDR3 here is CSARDRLAGSYEQYF. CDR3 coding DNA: TGCAGTGCTAGAGACCGACTAGCGGGCTCCTACGAGCAGTACTTC.

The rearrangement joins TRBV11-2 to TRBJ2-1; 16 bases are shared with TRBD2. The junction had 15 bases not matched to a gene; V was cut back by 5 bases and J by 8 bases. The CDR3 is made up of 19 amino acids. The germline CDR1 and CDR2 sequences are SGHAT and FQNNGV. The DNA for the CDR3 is TGTGCCAGCAGCGCCGGACCGGGACTAGCGGGGGGGCTCGGCTATGAGCAGTTCTTC. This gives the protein CASSAGPGLAGGLGYEQFF.

As DNA, the CDR3 is TGTGCCAGCAGCCAAGAGCGTCCGGAGAGCTCCTACAATGAGCAGTTCTTC. This translates into CASSQERPESSYNEQFF. The J gene is TRBJ2-1, the V gene TRBV4-2; D is unclear. From germline, CDR1 is LGHNA and CDR2 YNFKEQ. The CDR3 totals 17 residues. V lost 0 bases and J lost 0, with 12 bases in between.

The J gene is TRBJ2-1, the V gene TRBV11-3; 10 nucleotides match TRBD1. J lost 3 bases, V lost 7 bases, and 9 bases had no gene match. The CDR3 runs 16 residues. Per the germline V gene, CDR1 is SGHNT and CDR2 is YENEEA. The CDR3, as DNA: TGTGCCAGCAAAGCGACCGGGACAGGGGACTACAATGAGCAGTTCTTC. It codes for CASKATGTGDYNEQFF.

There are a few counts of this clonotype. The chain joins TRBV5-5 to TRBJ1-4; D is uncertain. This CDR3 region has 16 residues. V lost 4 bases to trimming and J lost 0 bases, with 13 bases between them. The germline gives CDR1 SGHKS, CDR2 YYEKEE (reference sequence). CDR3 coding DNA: TGTGCCAGCAGCCTCCTGTTGACCGCAACTAATGAAAAACTGTTTTTT. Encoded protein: CASSLLLTATNEKLFF.

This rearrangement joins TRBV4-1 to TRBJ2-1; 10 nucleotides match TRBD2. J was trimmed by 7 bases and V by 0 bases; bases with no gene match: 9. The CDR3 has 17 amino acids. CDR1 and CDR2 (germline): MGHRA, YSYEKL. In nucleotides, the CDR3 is TGCGCCAGCAGCCAAGATTGGCTAGCGGGAGTGTGGAATGAGCAGTTCTTC. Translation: CASSQDWLAGVWNEQFF.

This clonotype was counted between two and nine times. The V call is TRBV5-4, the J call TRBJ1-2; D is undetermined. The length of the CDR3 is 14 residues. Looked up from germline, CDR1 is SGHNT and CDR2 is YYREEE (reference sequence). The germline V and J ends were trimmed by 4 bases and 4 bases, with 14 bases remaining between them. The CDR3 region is CASSADPGSYGYTF. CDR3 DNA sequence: TGTGCCAGCAGCGCCGATCCCGGGAGCTATGGCTACACCTTC.

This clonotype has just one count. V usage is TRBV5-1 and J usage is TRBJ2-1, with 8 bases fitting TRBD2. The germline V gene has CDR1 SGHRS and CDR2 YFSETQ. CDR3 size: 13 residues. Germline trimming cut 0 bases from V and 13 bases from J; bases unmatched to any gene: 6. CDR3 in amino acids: CASSLAGRENQFF. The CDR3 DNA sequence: TGCGCCAGCAGCTTGGCCGGGAGGGAAAACCAGTTCTTC.

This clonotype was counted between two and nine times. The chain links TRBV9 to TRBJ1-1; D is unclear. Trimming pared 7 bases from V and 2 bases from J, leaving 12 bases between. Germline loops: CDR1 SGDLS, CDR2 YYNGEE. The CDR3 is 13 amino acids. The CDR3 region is CASGRTVNTEAFF. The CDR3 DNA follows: TGTGCCAGCGGACGAACAGTTAACACTGAAGCTTTCTTT.

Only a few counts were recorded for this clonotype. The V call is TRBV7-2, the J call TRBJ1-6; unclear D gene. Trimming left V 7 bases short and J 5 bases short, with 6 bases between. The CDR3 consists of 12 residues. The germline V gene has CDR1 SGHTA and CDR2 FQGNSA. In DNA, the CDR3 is TGTGCCAGCACCGCAGATAATTCACCCCTCCACTTT. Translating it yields CASTADNSPLHF.